This entry is about one T cell receptor (beta chain). What it binds is unknown. TCRdb's table, derived via immunoSEQ multiplex PCR, lists solely in-frame clones and lacks some. The sample holds about 110,000 clones, approximately 94% seen once. The record originates from a study of T cell responses to AZD1222 COVID-19 vaccine. Notes on the study in general: Variant regions that are unmutated are reportedly the target of nearly half of spike-specific TCRs. At 160-218 and 743-854, vaccine-associated CD4 TCRs were dominant, and they spanned spike.

Germline assignment: CDR1 SGHNT and CDR2 YENEEA. This CDR3 comprises 13 residues. J gave up 5 bases and V 1 base, and 1 base lay outside the gene matches. This receptor was obtained from an adult who received the AZD1222 COVID-19 vaccine. This rearrangement joins TRBV11-3 to TRBJ2-5; 7 bases align to TRBD2. The sample here was peripheral blood, taken 28 days after the second AZD1222 dose. The CDR3 region has the DNA TGTGCCAGCAGCTTAGTAGCGGGTGAGACCCAGTACTTC. It codes for CASSLVAGETQYF. Full variable domain (missing parts from reference TRBV11-3 and TRBJ2-5): EAGVVQSPRYKIIEKKQPVAFWCNPISGHNTLYWYLQNLGQGPELLIRYENEEAVDDSQLPKDRFSAERLKGVDSTLKIQPAELGDSAVYLCASSLVAGETQYFGPGTRLLVL.